A single sample is the source of the 13 T cell receptor beta chains below, sequenced in a study of a mutant IDH1 vaccine in newly diagnosed glioma. Method: immunoSEQ multiplex PCR; TCRdb's copy keeps in-frame clones and lacks some. This sample has more than 20,000 clones, with roughly four fifths found just once. Time point defined: week 23, last vaccination. What each vaccine dose contained was 300 ug of mutant IDH1 20-mer peptide, accompanied by topical imiquimod. The antigens for these receptors are not known. The material sequenced was PBMCs, taken from a glioma patient whose treatment included an IDH1 peptide vaccine. The receptors derive from a man aged 25-40 years with glioma.

There are a few counts of this clone. The CDR3 sequence: CASSFRAGSEAFF. CDR3 coding DNA: TGTGCCAGCAGCTTTCGGGCAGGGTCTGAAGCTTTCTTT. V gene TRBV5-8 combines with J gene TRBJ1-1; possible D gene TRBD1, 5 bases. Deletions cut 2 bases from V and 6 bases from J, with 11 bases between. This CDR3 spans 13 amino acids. The germline gives CDR1 SGHTS, CDR2 YDEGEE.

The rearrangement links TRBV2 to TRBJ1-5, with 7 bases matching TRBD1. Trimming cost V 6 bases and J 1 base; bases outside gene matches: 9. Per the germline V gene, CDR1 is SNHLY and CDR2 is FYNNEI. The CDR3 is made up of 16 amino acids. CDR3: CASSPQGVRSNQPQHF. The CDR3 coding sequence is TGTGCCAGCAGCCCGCAGGGGGTAAGGAGCAATCAGCCCCAGCATTTT.

This chain links TRBV5-1 with TRBJ2-5; TRBD2 agrees at 11 bases. The germline V gene encodes CDR1 SGHRS and CDR2 YFSETQ. V was pared by 4 bases and J by 3 bases, with 5 bases of the junction left unmatched. This CDR3 region has 15 residues. CDR3 amino acids: CASSDQGLAEETQYF. CDR3 bases: TGCGCCAGCAGCGACCAGGGACTAGCGGAAGAGACCCAGTACTTC.

The chain recombines TRBV7-9 with TRBJ1-2, with 8 positions matching TRBD1. The length of the CDR3 is 16 residues. After removal of 1 base from V and 2 bases from J, the junction contained 6 bases not matched to a gene. The germline V gene encodes CDR1 SEHNR and CDR2 FQNEAQ (reference sequence). The CDR3, as DNA: TGTGCCAGCAGCTTAGGAGGGGGACAGGCCAACTATGGCTACACCTTC. Translation gives CASSLGGGQANYGYTF.

The count of this clone is one. CDR3 loop: CASSTGQGPYEQYF. For the CDR3, the DNA is TGCGCCAGCAGCACGGGACAGGGCCCCTACGAGCAGTACTTC. The chain employs TRBV5-1 and TRBJ2-7, with TRBD1 matching over 9 bases. V gave up 4 bases and J gave up 2 bases; unmatched junction bases: 4. This CDR3 is built from 14 residues. Germline assignment: CDR1 SGHRS and CDR2 YFSETQ.

The chain joins TRBV6-4 to TRBJ2-2, with 10 bases matching TRBD2. Germline V gene lookup returns CDR1 MRHNA and CDR2 SNTAGT. The CDR3 has 16 amino acids. The V gene end was trimmed by 7 bases and the J gene end by 5 bases; junction bases not matched to a gene: 10. The CDR3 spells CASTTLAGGITGELFF. The CDR3 DNA follows: TGTGCCAGCACCACCTTAGCGGGAGGTATAACCGGGGAGCTGTTTTTT.

This clone was picked up a small number of times. A junction end diverges from the germline sequence, so it may reflect a read error. The chain is built from TRBV18 and TRBJ2-7; D gene ambiguous. Germline CDR1 is KGHSH and CDR2 is LQKENI. This CDR3 is 16 amino acids long. The DNA of the CDR3 is TGTGCCAGCTCATCACCCCCCGGACGGAGCTCCTACGAGCAGTACTTC. Its protein product is CASSSPPGRSSYEQYF.

V and J are TRBV7-9 and TRBJ2-7; no clear D gene. The CDR3 spans 15 residues. V shed 2 bases and J shed 2 bases, with 13 bases lying between them. Per the germline V gene, CDR1 is SEHNR and CDR2 is FQNEAQ (reference sequence). Here the CDR3 DNA reads TGTGCCAGCAGCTTAATCCCCACTGATACCTACGAGCAGTACTTC. Translation gives CASSLIPTDTYEQYF.

The J gene is TRBJ1-4, the V gene TRBV6-5; D is unresolved. The CDR3 extends over 15 amino acids. The germline CDR1 and CDR2 sequences are MNHEY and SVGAGI. V was shortened by 8 bases and J by 0 bases, with 13 bases between the two germline ends. CDR3 nucleotide sequence: TGTGCCAGCTCCGCAGACTACGCAACTAATGAAAAACTGTTTTTT. As protein: CASSADYATNEKLFF.

This chain joins TRBV9 and TRBJ2-7; D unresolved. Trimming removed 2 bases at V and 4 bases at J, with 13 bases between. The CDR3 is 14 amino acids. Germline loops: CDR1 SGDLS, CDR2 YYNGEE. The CDR3 sequence is CASSVFPGIYEQYF. The DNA of the CDR3 is TGTGCCAGCAGCGTTTTTCCAGGAATATACGAGCAGTACTTC.

The genes are TRBV25-1 and TRBJ2-5; TRBD2 matches at 9 bases. Trimming took 5 bases from V and 3 from J; bases not matched to a gene: 7. CDR3 length: 15 residues. The germline V gene has CDR1 MGHDK and CDR2 SYGVNS. DNA for the CDR3: TGTGCCAGCAGTCCTTGGCGGGGGGGAGAAGAGACCCAGTACTTC. Protein product: CASSPWRGGEETQYF.

This rearrangement joins TRBV6-5 to TRBJ2-1; 7 bases line up with TRBD1. V trimming: 5 bases; J trimming: 6 bases; junction bases outside the gene matches: 7. CDR3 size: 14 residues. Germline CDR1 is MNHEY and CDR2 is SVGAGI. CDR3 nucleotides: TGTGCCAGCAGTACGGACAGGTCCGGCAATGAGCAGTTCTTC. Translating gives CASSTDRSGNEQFF.

The rearrangement links TRBV12-5 to TRBJ1-2, with D possibly being TRBD1 (5 bases). This CDR3 comprises 13 residues. The V gene lost 1 base and the J gene lost 4 bases, with 7 bases spanning the gap. The germline gives CDR1 LGHNT, CDR2 FRNRAP. CDR3 in amino acids: CASGLGGSYGYTF. In nucleotides, the CDR3 is TGTGCTAGTGGTTTGGGGGGCTCCTATGGCTACACCTTC.